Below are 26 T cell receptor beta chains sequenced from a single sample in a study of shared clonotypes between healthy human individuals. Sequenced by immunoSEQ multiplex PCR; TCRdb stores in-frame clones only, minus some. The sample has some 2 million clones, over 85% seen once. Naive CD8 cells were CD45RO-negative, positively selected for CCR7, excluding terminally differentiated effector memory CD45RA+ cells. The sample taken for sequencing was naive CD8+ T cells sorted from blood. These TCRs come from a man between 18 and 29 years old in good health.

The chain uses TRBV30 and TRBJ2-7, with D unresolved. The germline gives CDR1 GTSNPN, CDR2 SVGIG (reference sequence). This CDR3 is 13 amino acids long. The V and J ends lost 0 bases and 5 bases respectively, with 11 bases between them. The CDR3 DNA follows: TGTGCCTGGAGTGTGAGTAGCTATGACGAGCAGTACTTC. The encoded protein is CAWSVSSYDEQYF.

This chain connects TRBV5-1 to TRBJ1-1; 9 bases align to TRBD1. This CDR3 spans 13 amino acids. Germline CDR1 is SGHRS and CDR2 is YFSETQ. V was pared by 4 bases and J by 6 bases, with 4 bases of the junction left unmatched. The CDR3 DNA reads TGCGCCAGCAGCACAGGGGGCCGTTCTGAAGCTTTCTTT. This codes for CASSTGGRSEAFF.

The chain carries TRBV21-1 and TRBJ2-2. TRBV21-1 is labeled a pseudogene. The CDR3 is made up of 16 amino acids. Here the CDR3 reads CASSNPGQANTGELFF. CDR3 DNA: TGTGCCAGCAGCAACCCGGGGCAGGCGAACACCGGGGAGCTGTTTTTT.

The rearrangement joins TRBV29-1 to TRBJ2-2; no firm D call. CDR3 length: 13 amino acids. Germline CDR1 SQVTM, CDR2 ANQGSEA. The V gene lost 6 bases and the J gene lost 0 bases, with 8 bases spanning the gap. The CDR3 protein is CSVTLANTGELFF. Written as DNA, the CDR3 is TGCAGCGTGACACTCGCGAACACCGGGGAGCTGTTTTTT.

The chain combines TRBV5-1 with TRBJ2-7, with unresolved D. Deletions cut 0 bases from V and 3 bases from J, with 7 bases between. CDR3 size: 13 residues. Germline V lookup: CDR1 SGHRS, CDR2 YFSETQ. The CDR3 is CASSLAWGYEQYF. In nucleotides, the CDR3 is TGCGCCAGCAGCTTGGCTTGGGGCTACGAGCAGTACTTC.

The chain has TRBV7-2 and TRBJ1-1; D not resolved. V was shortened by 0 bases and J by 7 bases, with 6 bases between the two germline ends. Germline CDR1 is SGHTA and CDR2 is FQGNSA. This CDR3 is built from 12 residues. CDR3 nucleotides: TGTGCCAGCAGCTTAGCCACCAATGAAGCTTTCTTT. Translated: CASSLATNEAFF.

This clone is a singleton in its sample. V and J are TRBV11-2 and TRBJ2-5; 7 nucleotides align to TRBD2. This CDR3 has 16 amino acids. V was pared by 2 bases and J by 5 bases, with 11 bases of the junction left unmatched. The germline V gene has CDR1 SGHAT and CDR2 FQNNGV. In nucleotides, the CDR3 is TGTGCCAGCAGCTTAAGCATCGGGAGGCCCCCTGAGACCCAGTACTTC. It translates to CASSLSIGRPPETQYF.

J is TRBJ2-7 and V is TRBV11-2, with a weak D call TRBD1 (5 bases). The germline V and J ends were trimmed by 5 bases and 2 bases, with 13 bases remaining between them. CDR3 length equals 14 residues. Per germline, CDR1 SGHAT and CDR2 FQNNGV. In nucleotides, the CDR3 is TGTGCCAGCAGCCCATCGACAGACCCCTACGAGCAGTACTTC. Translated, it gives CASSPSTDPYEQYF.

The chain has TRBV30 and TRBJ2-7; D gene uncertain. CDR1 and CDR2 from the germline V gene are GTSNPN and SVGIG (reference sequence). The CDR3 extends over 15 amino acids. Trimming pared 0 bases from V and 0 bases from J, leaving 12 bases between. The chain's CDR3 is CAWSVDSGRSYEQYF. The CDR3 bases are TGTGCCTGGAGTGTAGATTCGGGCCGCTCCTACGAGCAGTACTTC.

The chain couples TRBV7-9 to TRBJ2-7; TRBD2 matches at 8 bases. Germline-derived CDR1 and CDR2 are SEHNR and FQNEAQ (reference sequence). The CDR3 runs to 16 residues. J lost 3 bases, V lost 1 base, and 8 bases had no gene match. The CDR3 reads CASSLVGGLAGYEQYF. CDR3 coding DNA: TGTGCCAGCAGCTTAGTAGGGGGTCTAGCGGGCTACGAGCAGTACTTC.

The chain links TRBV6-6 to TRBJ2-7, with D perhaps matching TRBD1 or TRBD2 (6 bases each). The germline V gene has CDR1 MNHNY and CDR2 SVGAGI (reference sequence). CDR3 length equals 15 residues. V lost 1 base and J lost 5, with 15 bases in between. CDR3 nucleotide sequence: TGTGCCAGCAGTTACTGGGAACAGGGAGGCCACGAGCAGTACTTC. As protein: CASSYWEQGGHEQYF.

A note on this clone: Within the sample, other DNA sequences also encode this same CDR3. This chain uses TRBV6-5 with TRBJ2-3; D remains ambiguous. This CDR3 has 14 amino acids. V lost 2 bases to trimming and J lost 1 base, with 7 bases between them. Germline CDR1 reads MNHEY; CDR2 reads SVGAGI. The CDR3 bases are TGTGCCAGCAGTTACGGTGCTGGCACAGATACGCAGTATTTT. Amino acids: CASSYGAGTDTQYF.

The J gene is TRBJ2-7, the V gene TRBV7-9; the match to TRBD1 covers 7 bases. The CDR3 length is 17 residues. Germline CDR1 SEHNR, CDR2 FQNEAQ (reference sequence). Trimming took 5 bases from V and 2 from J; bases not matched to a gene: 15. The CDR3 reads CASSPETGIYRTYEQYF. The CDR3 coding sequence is TGTGCCAGCAGCCCGGAGACAGGGATTTATAGAACCTACGAGCAGTACTTC. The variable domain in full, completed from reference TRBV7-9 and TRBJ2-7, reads DTGVSQNPRHKITKRGQNVTFRCDPISEHNRLYWYRQTLGQGPEFLTYFQNEAQLEKSRLLSDRFSAERPKGSFSTLEIQRTEQGDSAMYLCASSPETGIYRTYEQYFGPGTRLTVT.

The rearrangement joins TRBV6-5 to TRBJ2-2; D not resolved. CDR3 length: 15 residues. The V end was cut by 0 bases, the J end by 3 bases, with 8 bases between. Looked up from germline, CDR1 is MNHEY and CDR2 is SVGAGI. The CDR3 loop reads CASSYSNQDTGELFF. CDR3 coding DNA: TGTGCCAGCAGTTACTCGAACCAGGACACCGGGGAGCTGTTTTTT.

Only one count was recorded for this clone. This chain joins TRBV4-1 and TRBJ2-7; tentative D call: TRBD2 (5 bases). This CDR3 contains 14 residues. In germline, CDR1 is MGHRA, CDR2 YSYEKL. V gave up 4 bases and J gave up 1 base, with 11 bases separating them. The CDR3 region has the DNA TGCGCCAGCAGCCCGCGGGCAGAATCCTACGAGCAGTACTTC. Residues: CASSPRAESYEQYF.

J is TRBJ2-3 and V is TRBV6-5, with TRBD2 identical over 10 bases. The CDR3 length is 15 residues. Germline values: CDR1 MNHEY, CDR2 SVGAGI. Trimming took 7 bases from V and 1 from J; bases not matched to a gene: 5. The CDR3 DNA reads TGTGCCAGCACCGAGACTAGCGGGCGCACAGATACGCAGTATTTT. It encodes CASTETSGRTDTQYF.

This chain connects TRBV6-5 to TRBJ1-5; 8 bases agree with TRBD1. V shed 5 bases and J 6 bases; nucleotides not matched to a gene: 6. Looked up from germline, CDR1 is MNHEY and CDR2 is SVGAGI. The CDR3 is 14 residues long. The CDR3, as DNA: TGTGCCAGCAGTCCAGGGGGCGCGGGTCAGCCCCAGCATTTT. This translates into CASSPGGAGQPQHF.

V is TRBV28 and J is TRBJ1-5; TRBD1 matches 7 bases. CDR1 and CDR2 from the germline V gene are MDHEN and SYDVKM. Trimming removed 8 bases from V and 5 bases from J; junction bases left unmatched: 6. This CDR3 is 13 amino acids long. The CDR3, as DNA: TGTGCCAGCGGACAGGACTCCCATCAGCCCCAGCATTTT. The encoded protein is CASGQDSHQPQHF.

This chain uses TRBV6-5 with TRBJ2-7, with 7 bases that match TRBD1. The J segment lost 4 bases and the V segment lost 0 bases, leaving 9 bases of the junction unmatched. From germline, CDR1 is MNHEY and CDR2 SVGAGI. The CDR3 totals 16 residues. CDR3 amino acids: CASSYSQGIGAYEQYF. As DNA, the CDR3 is TGTGCCAGCAGTTACTCACAGGGGATCGGGGCATACGAGCAGTACTTC.

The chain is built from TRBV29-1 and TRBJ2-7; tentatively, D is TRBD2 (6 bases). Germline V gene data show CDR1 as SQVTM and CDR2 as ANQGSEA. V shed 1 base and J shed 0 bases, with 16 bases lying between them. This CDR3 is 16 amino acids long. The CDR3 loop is CSVEVLNAGSSYEQYF. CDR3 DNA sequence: TGCAGCGTTGAAGTCCTAAACGCGGGGAGCTCCTACGAGCAGTACTTC.

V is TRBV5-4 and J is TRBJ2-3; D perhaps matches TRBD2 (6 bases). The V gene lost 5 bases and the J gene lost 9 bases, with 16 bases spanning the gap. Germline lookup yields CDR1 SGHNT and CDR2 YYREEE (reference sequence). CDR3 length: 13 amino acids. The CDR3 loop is CASRPSGTVTQYF. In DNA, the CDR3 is TGTGCCAGCAGACCCTCCGGGACTGTGACGCAGTATTTT.

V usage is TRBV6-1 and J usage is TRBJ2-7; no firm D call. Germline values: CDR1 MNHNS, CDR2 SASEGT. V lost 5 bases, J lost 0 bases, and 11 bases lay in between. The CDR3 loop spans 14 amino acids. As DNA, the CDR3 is TGTGCCAGCAGTTCAGGTTATATCTCCTACGAGCAGTACTTC. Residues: CASSSGYISYEQYF.

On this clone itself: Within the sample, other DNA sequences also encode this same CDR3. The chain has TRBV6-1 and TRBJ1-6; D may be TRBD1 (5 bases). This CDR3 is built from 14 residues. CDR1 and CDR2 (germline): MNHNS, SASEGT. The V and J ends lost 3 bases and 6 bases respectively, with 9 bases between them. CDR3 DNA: TGTGCCAGCAGTGAGGGACCGTTTAATTCACCCCTCCACTTT. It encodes CASSEGPFNSPLHF.

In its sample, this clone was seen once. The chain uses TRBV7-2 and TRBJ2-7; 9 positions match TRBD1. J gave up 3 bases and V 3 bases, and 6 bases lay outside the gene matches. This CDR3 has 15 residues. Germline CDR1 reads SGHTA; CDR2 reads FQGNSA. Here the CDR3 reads CASSFRDRAFYEQYF. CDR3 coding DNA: TGTGCCAGCAGCTTCCGGGACAGGGCTTTCTACGAGCAGTACTTC.

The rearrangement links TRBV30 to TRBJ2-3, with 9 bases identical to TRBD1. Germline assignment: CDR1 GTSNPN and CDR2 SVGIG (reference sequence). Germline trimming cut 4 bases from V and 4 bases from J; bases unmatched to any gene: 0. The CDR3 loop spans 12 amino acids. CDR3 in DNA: TGTGCCTGGAACAGGGGGCCAGATACGCAGTATTTT. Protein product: CAWNRGPDTQYF.

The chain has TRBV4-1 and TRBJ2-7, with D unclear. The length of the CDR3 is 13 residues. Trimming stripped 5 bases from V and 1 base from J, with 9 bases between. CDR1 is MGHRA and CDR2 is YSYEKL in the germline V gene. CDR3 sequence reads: CASSGTESYEQYF. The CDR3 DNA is TGCGCCAGCAGCGGCACCGAGTCCTACGAGCAGTACTTC.